This TCR beta chain emerged from a study of cytomegalovirus exposure and HLA in healthy donors (dated by TCRdb to about 2017). Background for the entire study: An earlier analysis of 587 of the donors reported 276 Gb of sequence data and around 100 million unique TCR beta sequences obtained from 150 million to 200 million T cells. Around 330 gigabases of sequencing data and roughly 81 million unique TCR sequences made up an early release that covered roughly 670 HLA-typed donors. The genetic ancestry cluster associated with self-reported Caucasian donors included about four fifths of the approximately 400 genotyped donors. The study aimed to test whether cataloging public T cell receptors could reveal signatures of past pathogen exposure. The study used immunosequencing to profile the T cell repertoires of several hundred subjects and linked those repertoires to cytomegalovirus serostatus. In addition to the first cohort of 666 subjects, a separate validation cohort of approximately 130 different subjects was used. To predict cytomegalovirus infection status, the study combined high-throughput TCR immunosequencing, statistical association of individual TCRs with disease status, and machine learning. A later analysis re-analyzed previously published TCR beta repertoires from 650 to 800 donors and added high-resolution HLA genotyping to study TCR occurrence patterns. Rather than drawing on any new phenotypic data, the later analysis identified candidate immune exposures from TCR beta sequences and the way those sequences occurred across donors. To decide whether each TCR beta V gene segment behaved as functional or pseudogenic, an earlier analysis of 587 of the donors relied on high-throughput TCR beta sequencing. Donor age, sex, ethnicity and CMV serostatus were compiled together with the repertoire data. In a later genetic analysis, genome-wide SNP genotypes for 398 of the 666 donors were used, and that subset was treated as a discovery cohort. All discovery cohort repertoires had been generated using a single sequencing platform. Both class I and class II loci were covered by HLA typing, at four-digit resolution. Typing coverage varied by locus: about 629-640 donors for A, B, C, DRB1 and DQB1; approximately 560 for DQA1; approximately 570 for DPA1; 400 to 480 for DPB1. Because of strong linkage in the cohort, five DR-DQ haplotypes were treated as single units for association and clustering. Among roughly 400 genotyped donors of the cohort, an average of around 250,000 unique TCR beta nucleotide sequences was sequenced per donor, of which roughly 17% were non-productive. The research as a whole found: The authors suggested that the approach could potentially be extended to other disease states and immunological phenotypes. Presence/absence analyses assumed roughly uniform sequencing depth across donors, an assumption that may not hold. A total of roughly 160 TCR beta chains were listed by the study as associated with cytomegalovirus. A cluster of highly shared sequence variants was judged likely to be a technical artifact of the sequencing pipeline. In a later analysis, several top co-occurrence clusters were reported to appear linked to parvovirus B19, influenza, CMV and Epstein-Barr virus. Correlated functional status among segregating V segments might reflect linkage disequilibrium, but an unknown experimental factor could not be ruled out. Assigning TCR associations to individual alleles was difficult when HLA alleles, especially DR and DQ, strongly co-occurred. Specific HLA alleles were associated with 15,000 to 20,000 TCR beta sequences at a false discovery rate of 0.05 in a later analysis. The classifier was reported to diagnose cytomegalovirus status with high specificity and sensitivity in both the original cohort and the validation cohort. Over 15 rarely observed V segments, including chromosome 9 orphons, were excluded from the earlier analysis of several hundred of the donors because counts were too low. A later genetic analysis associated a missense DCLRE1C variant with V-gene and J-gene trimming of TCR beta chains, and an independent cohort replicated the association. A later analysis found that most CMV-associated TCR beta chains appeared HLA-restricted, with HLA associations seemingly driven largely by CMV exposure. In this cohort, only TCR beta chains were sequenced, and detectable features were limited by the absence of alpha or paired-chain data. A further reported finding was that TCR beta sequences accurately predicted the HLA-A and HLA-B alleles for most subjects in the first cohort. In an earlier analysis of about 550 of the donors, most TCR beta V segments were observed in productive rearrangements about 90% or about 30% of the time, broadly matching IMGT annotations. HLA typing was unavailable for some donors at each locus, so association tests used only the typed subset. The only immune exposure information available for the cohort was CMV serostatus. According to a later genetic analysis, donors in an Asian-associated ancestry cluster had fewer N-insertions in productive TCRs than the roughly 670-donor mean. While some public TCRs were present in many individuals, most TCR sequences turned up only very rarely across donors. Some IMGT-functional V segments, including TRBV6-2 and TRBV6-3, could not be told apart with the 87-base-pair reads, so those segments were excluded. In a later analysis, HLA-associated TCR beta chains showed more clonal expansion and lower generation probabilities than non-associated chains that were equally common. In vitro tests confirmed that a few of the cytomegalovirus-associated TCR beta chains recognize cytomegalovirus antigens. In a later analysis, the rate of TCR association differed among HLA loci, with DRB1 alleles having the most associated TCRs and HLA-C alleles having the fewest.

The library was produced with the immunoSEQ multiplex PCR assay. For the multiplex PCR, a mixture combining 60 forward primers for TCR Vbeta segments and 13 reverse primers for TCR Jbeta segments was used. The CDR3 region of rearranged TCR beta genes was amplified from genomic DNA with a multiplex PCR assay. The Illumina HiSeq System was used to sequence the amplified TCR beta libraries as 87-base-pair reads. In the paper's pipeline: Across the 600 to 700 repertoires, a later analysis counted 75 million to 90 million unique TCR beta chains, around 11 million of which were shared by at least two donors. A nearest-neighbor algorithm error-corrected the raw reads and collapsed the reads into unique sequences, merging closely related sequences to remove PCR and sequencing errors. To assign V, D and J gene segments, CDR3 sequences were aligned to IMGT reference sequences. Each retained sequence needed at least a six-nucleotide match to both a V gene segment and a J gene segment. Rearrangements were classified as productive when the CDR3 lacked stop codons and remained in frame with V and J, and all other rearrangements were classified as non-productive. Following IMGT convention, CDR3 was defined as the stretch from the second conserved V-encoded cysteine up to the conserved J-encoded phenylalanine. In an earlier analysis of some 550 of the donors, sequences lacking an unambiguous match to a single V gene segment were excluded. An earlier analysis of a few hundred of the donors classified V segments as functional when productive rearrangements were above 56.7% and as segregating when the standard deviation between donors was above 5%. A statistical classification framework was developed to diagnose cytomegalovirus status using the catalog of TCR beta chain sequences. V and J gene assignment, in a later analysis, came from comparing TCR nucleotide sequences with IMGT/GENE-DB human TR gene sequences. A later analysis assigned CDR3 sequences and most-parsimonious VDJ recombination scenarios with the TCRdist pipeline. In a later analysis, each TCR beta chain was defined by its CDR3 amino acid sequence together with its V-gene family, and reads lacking a unique V-gene family were excluded. To address suspected cross-contamination and a sequencing artifact, a later analysis removed approximately 600 highly shared, low-generation-probability nucleotide sequences. A later analysis calculated a clonal expansion index for each public chain from normalized within-repertoire ranks of inferred template counts. In a later analysis, generation probabilities were computed using a VDJ recombination model fitted to out-of-frame rearrangements, and the results were checked against IGoR. Hypergeometric tests were used in a later analysis to score TCR-TCR, TCR-HLA and TCR-CMV co-occurrence, with a repertoire-size bias correction applied to the TCR pairs. In a later analysis, false discovery rates were estimated by permuting HLA or CMV assignments 20 times. In a later analysis, co-occurring TCRs were grouped with DBSCAN, and TCRdist sequence similarity was added when clustering was performed within HLA-allele-positive subsets. For co-occurrence clustering, repertoires with fewer than 30,000 or more than 120,000 public chains were excluded, along with roughly 5 repertoires with anomalous nucleotide sharing. Held by TCRdb, this immuneACCESS table contains in-frame sequences only and omits some clones. Under half of the omission traces to an unresolved V gene where checked; the cause of the rest is unknown. The DNA was the basis for D and trimming; V, J and clone size are from that table. This sample lists some 200,000 clones; 75% to 85% were detected once. The ten largest clonotypes hold approximately 0.4% of the sample.

As for this clone: No cognate antigen has been identified for it. Base qualities are not at hand, and no much larger clone is one base apart.

Spanning cysteine to phenylalanine, the CDR3 consists of 16 amino acids. CDR3 DNA is the only sequence kept; it has 48 bases, read in frame from the first base. From the germline V gene, CDR1 is SGHRS and CDR2 is YFSETQ. Trimming removed 5 bases from V and 4 bases from J; the gene matches leave 13 bases unexplained. In total, about 650 healthy bone marrow donors made up the cohort. Cohort members were all nominally healthy when sampled, although unrecorded immune exposures were likely present. The donor was CMV seropositive and was included in the group of 250 to 300 seropositive cohort members. A peripheral blood sample was provided by each donor, and peripheral blood mononuclear cells were used for TCR beta sequencing. Genomic DNA extraction from the blood cell samples was performed with the Qiagen DNeasy Blood Extraction Kit.

Material: PBMCs. The chain is assembled from TRBV5-1 and TRBJ2-3, with 7 central nucleotides matching TRBD2. The receptor comes from a male donor in good health and CMV-seropositive. The DNA is as follows: TGCGCCAGCAGGGGACGGAAGACTAGCTTCCCAGATACGCAGTATTTT. Translated, this is CASRGRKTSFPDTQYF. With the rest looked up from the reference TRBV5-1 and TRBJ2-3 genes rather than sequenced, the full variable domain is KAGVTQTPRYLIKTRGQQVTLSCSPISGHRSVSWYQQTPGQGLQFLFEYFSETQRNKGNFPGRFSGRQFSNSRSEMNVSTLELGDSALYLCASRGRKTSFPDTQYFGPGTRLTVL.